A selection of T cell receptor beta chains follows, all from one sample in a study of Graves' ophthalmopathy and Graves' hyperthyroidism. TCRdb reanalysed the multiplex PCR reads using MiXCR and keeps one entry per CDR3 protein. The repertoire has about 740,000 distinct CDR3 sequences, roughly two fifths of them found once; the top ten carry 35% to 55%. The sequenced sample was peripheral blood. The receptor set was obtained from an adult man with Graves' ophthalmopathy. Each CDR3 is given with its conserved first and last residue. A D gene is named only where the DNA matches it firmly. Clone size is shown for a subset of rows, as once, few, many or a class of expanded clone.

d_call	v_call	clone_size	j_call	cdr3_nt	cdr3_aa
TRBD1	TRBV6-5	few	TRBJ1-5	TGTGCCAGCAGAAGGACAGGCGGTAACAATCAGCCCCAGCATTTT	CASRRTGGNNQPQHF
NA	TRBV29-1	many	TRBJ1-1	TGCAGCTCCACCCTGGGGGGGAGCACTGAAGCTTTCTTT	CSSTLGGSTEAFF
NA	TRBV20-1	once	TRBJ1-5	TGCAGTGCTAGTGGCGGCAAGGGGGGCAATCAGCCCCAGCATTTT	CSASGGKGGNQPQHF
NA	TRBV9	many	TRBJ1-1	TGTGCCAGCAGCGTAGATGGGGGCCGGCCCGAAGCTTTCTTT	CASSVDGGRPEAFF
NA	TRBV5-4	few	TRBJ2-7	TGTGCCAGCAGCAAGGGAGCCGAGCAGTACTTC	CASSKGAEQYF
NA	TRBV10-3	few	TRBJ1-3	TGTGCCAGCAGAGCGGGCTCTGGAAACACCATATATTTT	CASRAGSGNTIYF
NA	TRBV7-2	NA	TRBJ2-7	TGTGCCAGCAGCCAAGGTCCTAGCGAGCAGGGCTCCTACGAGCAGTACTTC	CASSQGPSEQGSYEQYF
NA	TRBV10-3	many	TRBJ2-2	TGTGCCATCGCTTCGGGTGTGGTCACCGGGGAGCTGTTTTTT	CAIASGVVTGELFF
TRBD2	TRBV7-9	NA	TRBJ2-5	TGTGCCAGCAGCTTGACAGGGTCTAGCGGGGGGGAGACCCAGTACTTC	CASSLTGSSGGETQYF
NA	TRBV20-1	many	TRBJ1-1	TGCAGTGCCTTCCGGGGAGGAGCGCCCAACACTGAAGCTTTCTTT	CSAFRGGAPNTEAFF
NA	TRBV20-1	NA	TRBJ2-7	TGCAGTGCTTGGACCGCCACCTACGAGCAGTACTTC	CSAWTATYEQYF
NA	TRBV11-2	few	TRBJ1-1	TGTGCCAGCAGCCTGATTGGGCCCATGAACACTGAAGCTTTCTTT	CASSLIGPMNTEAFF
TRBD1	TRBV10-3	many	TRBJ1-2	TGTGCCATCAGTGAAGAGGGGGCCCATGGCTACACCTTC	CAISEEGAHGYTF
TRBD1	TRBV29-1	few	TRBJ2-7	TGCAGCGCCAGACAGGGTCTCCACGAGCAGTACTTC	CSARQGLHEQYF